Each of the 10 T cell receptor beta chains below was sequenced from the same sample in a study of blood T cell repertoires in COVID-19. TCRdb's copy holds only in-frame clones and misses some; the assay was immunoSEQ multiplex PCR. The table has around 130,000 clones, approximately 90% seen once. Sequencing was performed on peripheral blood. These receptors were collected from a man between 65 and 80 years old with active or convalescent COVID-19.

This clone turned up a few times. The chain recombines TRBV29-1 with TRBJ2-2; 7 nucleotides line up with TRBD1. From germline, CDR1 is SQVTM and CDR2 ANQGSEA. This CDR3 is 17 amino acids long. V lost 5 bases, J lost 0 bases, and 12 bases stayed unmatched. Here the CDR3 DNA reads TGCAGCGTTATGGGTACGACAGGGTCCGCGAACACCGGGGAGCTGTTTTTT. This gives the protein CSVMGTTGSANTGELFF.

CDR3 region: CASTKGQGVNTEAFF. The CDR3 coding sequence is TGTGCCAGCACAAAGGGCCAGGGGGTGAACACTGAAGCTTTCTTT. J is TRBJ1-1 and V is TRBV2; TRBD1 matches 7 bases. Germline V gene data show CDR1 as SNHLY and CDR2 as FYNNEI. Germline trimming cut 7 bases from V and 0 bases from J; bases unmatched to any gene: 8. CDR3 length equals 15 residues.

The V gene is TRBV27, the J gene TRBJ1-2; 9 nucleotides line up with TRBD1. V gave up 8 bases and J gave up 8 bases; unmatched junction bases: 9. CDR3 length: 13 residues. From germline, CDR1 is MNHEY and CDR2 SMNVEV (reference sequence). CDR3 protein: CASGVGTGLGYTF. The CDR3 DNA reads TGTGCCAGCGGCGTGGGGACAGGGTTAGGCTACACCTTC.

The gene calls are TRBV5-4 and TRBJ2-7; a weak D match, TRBD1 (5 bases). CDR3 length: 15 amino acids. Germline lookup yields CDR1 SGHNT and CDR2 YYREEE (reference sequence). V dropped 0 bases and J dropped 6 bases, with 16 bases sitting between them. In DNA, the CDR3 is TGTGCCAGCAGCTTGGGTCAGGACATCCCGCCCGAGCAGTACTTC. Protein product: CASSLGQDIPPEQYF.

As for this clone: One junction end disagrees with the germline gene, perhaps due to a read error. The chain couples TRBV7-7 to TRBJ2-5; a weak D match, TRBD1 (5 bases). Germline V gives CDR1 SSHAT, CDR2 FNYEAQ (reference sequence). This CDR3 region has 13 residues. The CDR3 spells CASSRQLWETQYF. In DNA form, the CDR3 reads TGTGCTAGCAGCCGACAGCTTTGGGAGACCCAGTACTTC.

This clone was counted once. The chain employs TRBV11-2 and TRBJ1-2, with TRBD1 matching over 10 bases. Germline trimming cut 3 bases from V and 7 bases from J; bases unmatched to any gene: 8. The germline gives CDR1 SGHAT, CDR2 FQNNGV. This CDR3 spans 15 amino acids. The DNA of the CDR3 is TGTGCCAGCAGCTTGGGACAGGGGAATCTTTTTGGCTACACCTTC. Its protein is CASSLGQGNLFGYTF.

V and J are TRBV7-3 and TRBJ1-2; D may be TRBD1 (6 bases). This CDR3 region has 13 residues. CDR1 is SGHTA and CDR2 is FQGTGA in the germline V gene. V lost 4 bases and J 7 bases, leaving 13 bases between the germline ends. The CDR3 DNA reads as TGTGCCAGCAGCTCAACACAGGGAACTGGCTACACCTTC. Encoded protein: CASSSTQGTGYTF.

The table lists this clone with a count of one. The gene calls are TRBV7-8 and TRBJ2-4; D is possibly TRBD2 (6 bases). Germline CDR1 is SGHVS and CDR2 is FQNEAQ. The CDR3 has 14 residues. V lost 5 bases, J lost 0 bases, and 8 bases lay in between. The CDR3 DNA is TGTGCCAGCAGCGTGGGACTAGCCAAAAACATTCAGTACTTC. This sequence encodes CASSVGLAKNIQYF.

The genes are TRBV18 and TRBJ1-2, with 10 bases lining up with TRBD1. The length of the CDR3 is 17 residues. Trimming took 2 bases from V and 3 from J; bases not matched to a gene: 9. Germline V gives CDR1 KGHSH, CDR2 LQKENI. The CDR3 nucleotides read TGTGCCAGCTCACCAATGCGACAGGGGGCCTACGACTATGGCTACACCTTC. As protein: CASSPMRQGAYDYGYTF.

This sequence joins TRBV4-2 and TRBJ2-7; tentatively, D is TRBD2 (6 bases). CDR1 LGHNA and CDR2 YNFKEQ come from the germline V gene. CDR3 size: 15 residues. V was clipped by 1 base and J by 2 bases, with 12 bases between them. CDR3 in amino acids: CASSQVEGDTYEQYF. Written as DNA, the CDR3 is TGTGCCAGCAGCCAAGTGGAGGGAGATACCTACGAGCAGTACTTC.